This T cell receptor (beta chain) emerged from a study of cytomegalovirus exposure and HLA in healthy donors. About the research overall: Approximately 190 million T cells yielded around 120 million unique TCR beta sequences in earlier analysis. Most donors, more than 80% of 398 genotyped, fell in the Caucasian-associated ancestry cluster.

With regard to this clone: The target antigen is unknown.

The PCR was carried out with 60 Vbeta primers and 13 Jbeta primers. The data were produced by immunoSEQ multiplex PCR, yet TCRdb's version contains in-frame clones alone and is incomplete. Of roughly 200,000 clones listed, 77% are singletons. Study-wide findings and caveats: Differences between HLA loci emerged in a later analysis of TCR association rates, with DRB1 most and HLA-C fewest. Immune exposure information comprised only CMV serostatus.

Trimming shortened V by 4 bases and J by 7 bases, and 8 bases separated the two germline ends. The CDR3 contains 11 residues. Germline-derived CDR1 and CDR2 are LNHDA and SQIVND (reference sequence). The sequenced sample consisted of PBMCs. The TCR comes from a woman aged 30 to 39 in good health and CMV-seropositive. V is TRBV19 and J is TRBJ2-7; TRBD2 is a possible D gene (5 bases). The CDR3 DNA is TGTGCCAGTAGTAGCCGGGATGAGCAGTACTTC. Translated: CASSSRDEQYF. Together with reference TRBV19 and TRBJ2-7, the CDR3 gives the full variable domain: DGGITQSPKYLFRKEGQNVTLSCEQNLNHDAMYWYRQDPGQGLRLIYYSQIVNDFQKGDIAEGYSVSREKKESFPLTVTSAQKNPTAFYLCASSSRDEQYFGPGTRLTVT.